This passage covers 9 T cell receptor beta chains from one sample sequenced in a study of CD8+CD57+ T cells in acquired aplastic anemia. All sequencing subjects had displayed CD8+CD57+ cell expansion on flow cytometry. TCR beta VDJ combinations and CDR3 sequences were profiled from genomic DNA. TCRdb independently ran MiXCR on the reads; one entry per CDR3 protein. Of about 220,000 distinct CDR3 sequences listed, 47% are singletons. Specimen: sorted CD4+, CD8+, or CD8+CD57+ T cells (not recorded which) from PBMCs. The receptors stem from a human donor with aplastic anemia.

The chain combines TRBV20-1 with TRBJ2-1; no definite D call. The CDR3 is 11 residues long. Germline V gene sequence: CDR1 DFQATT, CDR2 SNEGSKA (reference sequence). The V gene lost 1 base and the J gene lost 10 bases, with 8 bases spanning the gap. The CDR3 DNA reads as TGCAGTGCTAGAGGAGACATAGAGCAGTTCTTC. It encodes CSARGDIEQFF.

This clonotype was recorded at least ten times. CDR3 in amino acids: CATKGAPTNEKLFF. CDR3 nucleotide sequence: TGTGCCACCAAGGGGGCGCCTACTAATGAAAAACTGTTTTTT. The V and J genes are TRBV15 and TRBJ1-4; 7 bases fit TRBD1. Germline CDR1 and CDR2: LNHNV and YYDKDF (reference sequence). V lost 7 bases to trimming and J lost 2 bases; unmatched junction nucleotides: 4. The CDR3 spans 14 residues.

The genes are TRBV10-2 and TRBJ2-1; perhaps TRBD2 as D (5 bases). V lost 0 bases to trimming and J lost 6 bases, with 12 bases between them. The CDR3 loop spans 15 amino acids. Looked up from germline, CDR1 is WSHSY and CDR2 is SAAADI. The CDR3 DNA reads as TGCGCCAGCAGTGAGTCTACCGGGATGTCCAATGAGCAGTTCTTC. Protein sequence: CASSESTGMSNEQFF.

J is TRBJ2-7 and V is TRBV20-1; no clear D. The CDR3 runs 12 residues. V was cut by 6 bases and J by 1 base, with 10 bases left in between. Germline V gives CDR1 DFQATT, CDR2 SNEGSKA (reference sequence). CDR3 region: CSAGRNSYEQYF. In DNA form, the CDR3 reads TGCAGTGCAGGACGGAATTCCTACGAGCAGTACTTC.

The rearrangement joins TRBV7-2 to TRBJ1-4; 10 nucleotides match TRBD1. J lost 7 bases, V lost 6 bases, and 8 bases had no gene match. CDR3 length: 15 amino acids. Germline V gives CDR1 SGHTA, CDR2 FQGNSA. The CDR3 bases are TGTGCCAGCAGTGAGAGGGACAGGGGAGGTGAAAAACTGTTTTTT. It codes for CASSERDRGGEKLFF.

The chain employs TRBV15 and TRBJ2-7; 9 bases agree with TRBD1. The germline CDR1 and CDR2 sequences are LNHNV and YYDKDF (reference sequence). V lost 8 bases and J lost 6; bases outside the gene matches: 14. This CDR3 contains 15 residues. The CDR3, as DNA: TGTGCCACCGCGGACAGGGGTCTTGCGGGTCGCGAGCAGTACTTC. This encodes CATADRGLAGREQYF. The full variable domain, rest sourced from reference TRBV15 and TRBJ2-7, is DAMVIQNPRYQVTQFGKPVTLSCSQTLNHNVMYWYQQKSSQAPKLLFHYYDKDFNNEADTPDNFQSRRPNTSFCFLDIRSPGLGDTAMYLCATADRGLAGREQYFGPGTRLTVT.

The CDR3 loop is CATAATAGNTIYF. The CDR3 coding sequence is TGCGCCACAGCAGCAACAGCTGGAAACACCATATATTTT. This chain connects TRBV10-2 to TRBJ1-3; no reliable D call. The CDR3 is 13 residues long. V shed 10 bases and J shed 2 bases, with 12 bases lying between them. From germline, CDR1 is WSHSY and CDR2 SAAADI.

This chain links TRBV19 with TRBJ2-7, with 10 bases that match TRBD2. Unmatched junction bases numbered 4, after V lost 9 bases and J lost 2 bases. Germline assignment: CDR1 LNHDA and CDR2 SQIVND (reference sequence). The CDR3 loop spans 13 amino acids. The CDR3 bases are TGTGCCAGCAGACTAGCGGGTACCTACGAGCAGTACTTC. It yields the protein CASRLAGTYEQYF.

Ten or more counts support this clonotype. This chain joins TRBV9 and TRBJ1-1; D may be TRBD1 (5 bases). Trimming removed 0 bases from V and 3 bases from J, with 12 bases in between. CDR1 is SGDLS and CDR2 is YYNGEE in the germline V gene. The CDR3 has 15 residues. CDR3: CASSVGTGGYTEAFF. The CDR3 nucleotides read TGTGCCAGCAGCGTAGGTACGGGGGGATACACTGAAGCTTTCTTT.